These T cell receptor beta chains were read from a single sample in a study of blood T cell repertoires in COVID-19. Using immunoSEQ multiplex PCR, the repertoire was profiled, and TCRdb retains in-frame clones only, with some absent. The data show about 360,000 clones, 75% to 90% seen once. Sample: peripheral blood. The source of these receptors is a woman aged 55 to 70 with COVID-19, enrolled during active disease. The CDR3 runs from the conserved cysteine through the conserved F or W. The order of the fields is CDR3 protein, CDR3 DNA, clone size, V gene, D gene, J gene. A D gene is named only where the DNA matches it firmly. Size is stated for part of the rows, as once, few or many counts, or as a class when the clone is expanded.

CDR3aa: CASSLNPGDTQYF
CDR3nt: TGTGCCAGCAGTCTTAATCCCGGAGATACGCAGTATTTT
abundance: few
v_gene: TRBV7-3
d_gene: NA
j_gene: TRBJ2-3

CDR3aa: CASTLGGGGGGTDTQYF
CDR3nt: TGTGCCAGCACCCTCGGTGGGGGGGGCGGGGGCACAGATACGCAGTATTTT
abundance: NA
v_gene: TRBV7-3
d_gene: NA
j_gene: TRBJ2-3

CDR3aa: CASIPTGANYGYTF
CDR3nt: TGTGCCAGCATCCCGACAGGAGCTAACTATGGCTACACCTTC
abundance: NA
v_gene: TRBV2
d_gene: NA
j_gene: TRBJ1-2

CDR3aa: CAICAASSYEQYF
CDR3nt: TGTGCCATCTGCGCGGCGAGCTCCTACGAGCAGTACTTC
abundance: once
v_gene: TRBV10-3
d_gene: NA
j_gene: TRBJ2-7

CDR3aa: CASRSRSTDTQYF
CDR3nt: TGTGCCAGCAGATCGAGGAGCACAGATACGCAGTATTTT
abundance: NA
v_gene: TRBV5-6
d_gene: NA
j_gene: TRBJ2-3

CDR3aa: CASSIDRAEAFF
CDR3nt: TGTGCCAGTAGTATAGATCGGGCTGAAGCTTTCTTT
abundance: NA
v_gene: TRBV19
d_gene: NA
j_gene: TRBJ1-1

CDR3aa: CASRPDRGLEPQHF
CDR3nt: TGTGCCAGCAGACCGGACAGGGGCCTTGAGCCCCAGCATTTT
abundance: once
v_gene: TRBV6-5
d_gene: TRBD1
j_gene: TRBJ1-5

CDR3aa: CASSKGQGGETQYF
CDR3nt: TGTGCCAGCAGCAAGGGACAGGGGGGAGAGACCCAGTACTTC
abundance: NA
v_gene: TRBV7-3
d_gene: TRBD1
j_gene: TRBJ2-5

CDR3aa: CASRTSGVYNEQFF
CDR3nt: TGCGCCAGCAGGACTAGCGGGGTTTACAATGAGCAGTTCTTC
abundance: NA
v_gene: TRBV5-1
d_gene: TRBD2
j_gene: TRBJ2-1

CDR3aa: CSVQDGKNIQYF
CDR3nt: TGCAGCGTACAGGACGGGAAAAACATTCAGTACTTC
abundance: NA
v_gene: TRBV29-1
d_gene: NA
j_gene: TRBJ2-4

CDR3aa: CASSPLATSSTDTQYF
CDR3nt: TGTGCCAGCTCACCTCTAGCGACCTCTAGCACAGATACGCAGTATTTT
abundance: NA
v_gene: TRBV18
d_gene: NA
j_gene: TRBJ2-3

CDR3aa: CASPTGTGPSPLHF
CDR3nt: TGTGCCAGCCCGACAGGGACAGGACCTTCACCCCTCCACTTT
abundance: once
v_gene: TRBV18
d_gene: TRBD1
j_gene: TRBJ1-6

CDR3aa: CASSPRPTDRENTEAFF
CDR3nt: TGCGCCAGCAGCCCGAGACCGACAGACAGGGAAAACACTGAAGCTTTCTTT
abundance: NA
v_gene: TRBV4-1
d_gene: TRBD1
j_gene: TRBJ1-1

CDR3aa: CASTGEGPTNEKLFF
CDR3nt: TGTGCCAGCACCGGGGAGGGGCCCACTAATGAAAAACTGTTTTTT
abundance: NA
v_gene: TRBV7-9
d_gene: NA
j_gene: TRBJ1-4

CDR3aa: CASSLSGISYEQYF
CDR3nt: TGTGCCAGCAGCCTCAGCGGGATCTCCTACGAGCAGTACTTC
abundance: once
v_gene: TRBV5-4
d_gene: TRBD2
j_gene: TRBJ2-7

CDR3aa: CASSYNLNRDKSYEQYF
CDR3nt: TGTGCCAGCAGTTATAACTTAAACCGGGACAAGTCCTACGAGCAGTACTTC
abundance: once
v_gene: TRBV7-9
d_gene: NA
j_gene: TRBJ2-7

CDR3aa: CASSSPHRERKLFF
CDR3nt: TGTGCCAGCAGCTCTCCACACAGGGAACGAAAACTGTTTTTT
abundance: NA
v_gene: TRBV7-2
d_gene: NA
j_gene: TRBJ1-4

CDR3aa: CASSRARVYSGNTIYF
CDR3nt: TGTGCCAGCAGCCGGGCGAGGGTCTACTCTGGAAACACCATATATTTT
abundance: NA
v_gene: TRBV3-1/TRBV3-2
d_gene: NA
j_gene: TRBJ1-3

CDR3aa: CAWRPVMLYEQYF
CDR3nt: TGTGCCTGGAGGCCAGTGATGCTCTACGAGCAGTACTTC
abundance: NA
v_gene: TRBV30
d_gene: NA
j_gene: TRBJ2-7

CDR3aa: CASSHRGSSYNEQFF
CDR3nt: TGTGCCAGCAGTCACAGGGGGAGCTCCTACAATGAGCAGTTCTTC
abundance: NA
v_gene: TRBV14
d_gene: TRBD1
j_gene: TRBJ2-1

CDR3aa: CASSFTGESGEQFF
CDR3nt: TGTGCCAGCAGTTTCACAGGGGAATCAGGCGAGCAGTTCTTC
abundance: NA
v_gene: TRBV6-5
d_gene: TRBD1
j_gene: TRBJ2-1

CDR3aa: CSAVTQYEQYF
CDR3nt: TGCAGTGCTGTCACACAGTACGAGCAGTACTTC
abundance: NA
v_gene: TRBV20-1
d_gene: NA
j_gene: TRBJ2-7

CDR3aa: CASSPGGSSYNSPLHF
CDR3nt: TGTGCCAGCAGCCCGGGGGGGAGCTCCTATAATTCACCCCTCCACTTT
abundance: NA
v_gene: TRBV5-6
d_gene: NA
j_gene: TRBJ1-6

CDR3aa: CASSQTETNYGYTF
CDR3nt: TGTGCCAGCAGCCAAACAGAGACTAACTATGGCTACACCTTC
abundance: NA
v_gene: TRBV7-9
d_gene: NA
j_gene: TRBJ1-2

CDR3aa: CASSHPQGGNTEAFF
CDR3nt: TGCGCCAGCAGCCACCCTCAGGGGGGAAACACTGAAGCTTTCTTT
abundance: NA
v_gene: TRBV4-1
d_gene: TRBD1
j_gene: TRBJ1-1

CDR3aa: CATSTDRGPWYEQFF
CDR3nt: TGTGCCACCAGCACAGACAGGGGCCCATGGTATGAGCAGTTCTTC
abundance: once
v_gene: TRBV15
d_gene: TRBD1
j_gene: TRBJ2-1

CDR3aa: CASSLVTGGINEQFF
CDR3nt: TGTGCCAGCAGCTTAGTGACGGGGGGGATCAATGAGCAGTTCTTC
abundance: once
v_gene: TRBV7-2
d_gene: TRBD2
j_gene: TRBJ2-1

CDR3aa: CASSPGQGVGYEQYF
CDR3nt: TGTGCCAGCAGCCCAGGACAGGGGGTAGGGTACGAGCAGTACTTC
abundance: NA
v_gene: TRBV7-7
d_gene: TRBD1
j_gene: TRBJ2-7